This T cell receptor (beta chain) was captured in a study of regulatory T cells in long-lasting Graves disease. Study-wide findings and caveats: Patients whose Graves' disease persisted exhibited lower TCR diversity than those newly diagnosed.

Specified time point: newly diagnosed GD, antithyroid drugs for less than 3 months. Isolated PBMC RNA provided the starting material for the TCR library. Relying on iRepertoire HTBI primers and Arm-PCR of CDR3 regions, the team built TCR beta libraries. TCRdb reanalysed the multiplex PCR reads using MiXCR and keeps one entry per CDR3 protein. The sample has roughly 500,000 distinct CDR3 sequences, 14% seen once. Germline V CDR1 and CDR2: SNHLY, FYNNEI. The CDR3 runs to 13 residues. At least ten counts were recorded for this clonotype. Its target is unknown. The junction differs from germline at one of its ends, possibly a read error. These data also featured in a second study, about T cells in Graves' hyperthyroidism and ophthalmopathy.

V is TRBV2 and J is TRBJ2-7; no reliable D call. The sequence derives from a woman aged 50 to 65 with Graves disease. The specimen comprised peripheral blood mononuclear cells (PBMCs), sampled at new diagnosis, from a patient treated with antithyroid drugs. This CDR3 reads CASSPGGKYEQYF. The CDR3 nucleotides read TGCGCCAGCAGCCCCGGCGGAAAGTACGAGCAGTACTTC.